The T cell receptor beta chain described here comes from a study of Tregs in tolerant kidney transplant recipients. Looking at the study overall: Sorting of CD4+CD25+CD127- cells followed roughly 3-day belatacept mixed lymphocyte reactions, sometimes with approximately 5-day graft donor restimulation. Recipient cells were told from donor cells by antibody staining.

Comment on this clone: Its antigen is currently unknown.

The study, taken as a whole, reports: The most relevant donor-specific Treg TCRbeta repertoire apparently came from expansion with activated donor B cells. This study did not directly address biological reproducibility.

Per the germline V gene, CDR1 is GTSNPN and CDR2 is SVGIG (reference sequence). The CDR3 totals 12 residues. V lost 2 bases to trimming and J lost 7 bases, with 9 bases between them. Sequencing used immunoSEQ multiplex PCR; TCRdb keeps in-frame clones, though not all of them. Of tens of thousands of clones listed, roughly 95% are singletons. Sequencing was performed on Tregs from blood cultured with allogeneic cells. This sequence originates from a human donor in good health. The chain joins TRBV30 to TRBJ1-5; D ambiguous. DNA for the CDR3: TGTGCCTGGAGTTCGGGGATCCAGCCCCAGCATTTT. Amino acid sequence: CAWSSGIQPQHF.